This T cell receptor beta chain was sequenced for a study of cytomegalovirus exposure and HLA in healthy donors (dated by TCRdb to the late 2010s). Background for the entire study: According to an earlier analysis of several hundred of the donors, about 190 million T cells yielded roughly 100 million unique TCR beta sequences and about 300 Gb of sequence data. A later genetic analysis used genome-wide SNP genotypes for 398 of the 666 donors, treating that subset as a discovery cohort. In an earlier analysis of several hundred of the donors, high-throughput TCR beta sequencing was used to judge whether each TCR beta V gene segment behaved as functional or pseudogenic. Across approximately 420 genotyped donors of the cohort, an average of about 240,000 unique TCR beta nucleotide sequences per donor were sequenced, and 15% to 20% of those sequences were non-productive. Rather than using new phenotypic data, the later analysis identified candidate immune exposures from TCR beta sequences and from how often those sequences occurred across donors. Because of strong linkage in the cohort, roughly five DR-DQ haplotypes were treated as single units for association and clustering. HLA typing included class I and class II loci at four-digit resolution. The aim of the study was to test whether cataloging public T cell receptors could identify signatures of past pathogen exposure. The study combined high-throughput TCR immunosequencing, statistical association of individual TCRs with disease status, and machine learning to predict cytomegalovirus infection status. Donor age, sex, ethnicity and CMV serostatus were compiled together with the repertoire data. Using immunosequencing, the study profiled T cell repertoires from around 670 subjects and related those repertoires to cytomegalovirus serostatus. Typing coverage varied by locus: about 629-630 donors for A, B, C, DRB1 and DQB1; 522 for DQA1; about 600 for DPA1; 450 to 480 for DPB1. An early release that covered about 600 HLA-typed donors contained 250 to 350 gigabases of sequencing data and about 93 million unique TCR sequences. A later analysis re-analyzed previously published TCR beta repertoires from roughly 630 donors and added high-resolution HLA genotyping to study TCR occurrence patterns. Of the 350 to 450 genotyped donors, 80% to 90% were placed in the genetic ancestry cluster associated with self-reported Caucasian donors. Besides the first cohort of approximately 670 subjects, a separate validation cohort made up of roughly 120 different subjects was used. All discovery cohort repertoires had been generated using a single sequencing platform.

Preparation of the library involved the immunoSEQ multiplex PCR assay. For the multiplex PCR, a mixture combining 60 forward primers for TCR Vbeta segments and 13 reverse primers for TCR Jbeta segments was used. The CDR3 region of rearranged TCR beta genes was amplified from genomic DNA by a multiplex PCR assay. The Illumina HiSeq System was used to sequence the amplified TCR beta libraries as 87-base-pair reads. In the original analysis: A later analysis counted some 80 million unique TCR beta chains across the 550 to 800 repertoires, and around 12 million of these chains were shared by at least two donors. To remove PCR and sequencing errors, raw reads were error-corrected and collapsed into unique sequences using a nearest-neighbor algorithm that merged closely related sequences. To assign V, D and J gene segments, CDR3 sequences were aligned to IMGT reference sequences. For a sequence to be retained, at least a six-nucleotide match to both a V gene segment and a J gene segment was required. Rearrangements were called productive when the CDR3 lacked stop codons and stayed in frame with V and J; all others were non-productive. Following IMGT convention, CDR3 was defined as the stretch from the second conserved V-encoded cysteine up to the conserved J-encoded phenylalanine. The earlier analysis of some 600 of the donors excluded sequences that lacked an unambiguous match to a single V gene segment. In an earlier analysis of approximately 610 of the donors, V segments were called functional above 56.7% productive rearrangements and were called segregating when the between-donor standard deviation exceeded 5%. A statistical classification framework was built for diagnosing cytomegalovirus status from the catalog of TCR beta chain sequences. In a later analysis, TCR nucleotide sequences were compared against IMGT/GENE-DB human TR gene sequences so that V and J genes could be assigned. Using the TCRdist pipeline, a later analysis assigned CDR3 sequences along with most-parsimonious VDJ recombination scenarios. In a later analysis, each TCR beta chain was defined by its CDR3 amino acid sequence together with its V-gene family, and reads lacking a unique V-gene family were excluded. A later analysis removed 600 or so highly shared, low-generation-probability nucleotide sequences to deal with suspected cross-contamination and a sequencing artifact. In a later analysis, a clonal expansion index for each public chain was calculated from normalized within-repertoire ranks of inferred template counts. Generation probabilities in a later analysis came from a VDJ recombination model fitted to out-of-frame rearrangements, and those results were checked against IGoR. In a later analysis, hypergeometric tests were used to score TCR-TCR, TCR-HLA and TCR-CMV co-occurrence, with a repertoire-size bias correction applied to TCR pairs. In a later analysis, false discovery rates were estimated by permuting HLA or CMV assignments 20 times. A later analysis grouped co-occurring TCRs with DBSCAN, adding TCRdist sequence similarity when clustering within HLA-allele-positive subsets. For co-occurrence clustering, repertoires with fewer than 30,000 or more than 120,000 public chains were excluded, along with about five repertoires with anomalous nucleotide sharing. TCRdb obtained this table from immuneACCESS and retained in-frame rearrangements with V and J assigned. These tables miss some clones; where compared with another copy, unresolved V genes account for less than half of the shortfall, and the remainder is unexplained. Clone size and V and J calls were adopted from that table, with D and trimming inferred from the DNA. Present in this sample are about 190,000 clones, roughly four fifths of which were seen just once. Jointly, the top ten make up approximately 2% of the sample.

Comments on this clone: Its target antigen remains unknown. One base away there is no much larger clone; base qualities are not given.

The paper as a whole reports these results and caveats: In a later analysis, TCR association rates were found to vary across HLA loci, with the most associated TCRs seen for DRB1 alleles and the fewest for HLA-C alleles. Strong co-occurrence of HLA alleles, especially DR and DQ, made assigning TCR associations to individual alleles difficult. Because the 87-base-pair reads could not distinguish some IMGT-functional V segments, including TRBV6-2 and TRBV6-3, those segments were excluded. The authors suggested that the approach could potentially be extended to other disease states and immunological phenotypes. V-gene and J-gene trimming of TCR beta chains was associated with a missense DCLRE1C variant in a later genetic analysis, and the association was replicated in an independent cohort. The cohort was sequenced for TCR beta chains only, and without alpha or paired-chain data the features that could be detected were limited. For the cohort, immune exposure information was limited to CMV serostatus. Because counts were too low, more than 15 rarely observed V segments, including chromosome 9 orphons, were excluded from the earlier analysis of 587 of the donors. A later analysis found that most CMV-associated TCR beta chains appeared HLA-restricted, with HLA associations seemingly driven largely by CMV exposure. In an earlier analysis of 500 to 650 of the donors, most TCR beta V segments appeared in productive rearrangements about 87% or about 30% of the time, broadly matching IMGT annotations. In a later analysis, HLA-associated TCR beta chains were found to be more clonally expanded and to have lower generation probabilities than equally common non-associated chains. According to a later genetic analysis, donors in an Asian-associated ancestry cluster had fewer N-insertions in productive TCRs than the approximately 710-donor mean. At a false discovery rate of 0.05, a later analysis linked 15,000 to 20,000 TCR beta sequences to specific HLA alleles. In a later analysis, several top co-occurrence clusters were reported to appear linked to parvovirus B19, influenza, CMV and Epstein-Barr virus. Correlated functional status among segregating V segments might reflect linkage disequilibrium, but an unknown experimental factor could not be ruled out. A cluster of highly shared sequence variants was judged likely to represent a technical artifact of the sequencing pipeline. The classifier was reported to diagnose cytomegalovirus status with high specificity and sensitivity in both the original and validation cohorts. A further reported finding was that TCR beta sequences accurately predicted the HLA-A and HLA-B alleles for most subjects in the first cohort. Because HLA typing was unavailable for some donors at each locus, only the typed subset was used in association tests. Sequencing depth was assumed to be roughly uniform across donors in the presence/absence analyses, though that assumption may not hold. In vitro tests confirmed that a few of the cytomegalovirus-associated TCR beta chains recognize cytomegalovirus antigens. Most TCR sequences were observed very rarely across donors, whereas some public TCRs were present in many individuals. The study gave a list of around 170 TCR beta chains associated with cytomegalovirus.

The cohort comprised several hundred healthy bone marrow donors. All cohort members were sampled while nominally healthy, although unrecorded immune exposures were likely present. The donor was CMV seropositive and was included in the group of 250 to 300 seropositive cohort members. Each donor provided a peripheral blood sample, and peripheral blood mononuclear cells were used for TCR beta sequencing. The Qiagen DNeasy Blood Extraction Kit was used to extract genomic DNA from the blood cell samples. Trimming removed 2 bases from V and 6 bases from J; the gene matches leave 0 bases unexplained. CDR3 length: 15 amino acids, cysteine to phenylalanine. The kept DNA is CDR3 alone, 45 bases in frame from the first base. Per the germline V gene, SGDLS is the CDR1 and YYNGEE is the CDR2.

The sequenced sample was PBMCs. The chain is encoded by TRBV9 joined to TRBJ2-2; 14 junctional bases match TRBD2. The sequence was obtained from a woman in her 30s in good health and CMV-seropositive. The CDR3 region reads CASSVTSGGAGELFF. The sequence in DNA is TGTGCCAGCAGCGTGACTAGCGGGGGGGCCGGGGAGCTGTTTTTT.